The source of this T cell receptor (beta chain) is a study of graft-versus-host responses after intestinal transplantation. Study-level information: The transplants performed in recipients were multivisceral, liver-intestinal, or isolated intestinal. Following induction with anti-thymocyte globulin, all recipients were given tacrolimus and steroids for approximately 3 years.

Concerning this clone itself: The antigen remains undetermined.

The repertoire was sequenced with immunoSEQ multiplex PCR; TCRdb's copy has only in-frame clones and lacks some. The sample yields roughly 90,000 clones, 75% to 95% seen once. Findings and caveats of the study: Early declines in HvG clones that occurred post-transplant were associated with peak circulating GvH clone levels.

Per germline, CDR1 ENHRY and CDR2 SYGVKD. This CDR3 has 17 amino acids. Trimming took 6 bases from V and 3 from J; bases not matched to a gene: 14. V is TRBV10-3 and J is TRBJ1-2; 9 positions match TRBD1. The sequence derives from a human donor who received an intestinal transplant. Sequencing was performed on unstimulated CD8+ T cells sorted from spleen or lymph node cells, taken before intestinal transplant. This CDR3 reads CAIRGGDRDYSDYGYTF. DNA of the CDR3: TGTGCCATCAGGGGCGGGGACAGGGACTATAGTGACTATGGCTACACCTTC.